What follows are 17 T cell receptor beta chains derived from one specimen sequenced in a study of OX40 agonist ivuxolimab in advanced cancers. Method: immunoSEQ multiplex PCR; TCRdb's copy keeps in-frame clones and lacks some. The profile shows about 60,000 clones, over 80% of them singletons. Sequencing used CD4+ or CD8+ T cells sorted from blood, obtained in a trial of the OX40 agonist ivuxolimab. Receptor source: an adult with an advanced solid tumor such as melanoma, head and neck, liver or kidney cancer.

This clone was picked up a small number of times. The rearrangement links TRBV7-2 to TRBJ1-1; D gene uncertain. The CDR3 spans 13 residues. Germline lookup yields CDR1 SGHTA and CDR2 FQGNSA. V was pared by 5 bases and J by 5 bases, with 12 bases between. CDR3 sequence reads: CASSLHGQTEAFF. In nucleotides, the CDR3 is TGTGCCAGCAGCCTCCACGGGCAGACTGAAGCTTTCTTT.

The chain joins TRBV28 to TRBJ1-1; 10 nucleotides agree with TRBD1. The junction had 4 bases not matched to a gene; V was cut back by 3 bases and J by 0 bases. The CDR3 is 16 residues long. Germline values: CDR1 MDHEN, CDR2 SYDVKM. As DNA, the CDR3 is TGTGCCAGCAGTTTCCGACAGGGGGCCATGAACACTGAAGCTTTCTTT. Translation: CASSFRQGAMNTEAFF.

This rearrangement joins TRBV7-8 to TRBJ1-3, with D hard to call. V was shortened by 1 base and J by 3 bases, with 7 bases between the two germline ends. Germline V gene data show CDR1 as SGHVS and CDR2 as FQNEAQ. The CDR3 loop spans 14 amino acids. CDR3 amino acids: CASSLGGGGNTIYF. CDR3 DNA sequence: TGTGCCAGCAGCTTAGGCGGCGGTGGAAACACCATATATTTT.

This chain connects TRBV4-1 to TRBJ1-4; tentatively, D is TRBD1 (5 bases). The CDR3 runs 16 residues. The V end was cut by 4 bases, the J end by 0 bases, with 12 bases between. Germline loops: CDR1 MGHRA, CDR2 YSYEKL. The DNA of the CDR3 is TGCGCCAGCAGCCGAGATCGGGACCCAACTAATGAAAAACTGTTTTTT. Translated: CASSRDRDPTNEKLFF.

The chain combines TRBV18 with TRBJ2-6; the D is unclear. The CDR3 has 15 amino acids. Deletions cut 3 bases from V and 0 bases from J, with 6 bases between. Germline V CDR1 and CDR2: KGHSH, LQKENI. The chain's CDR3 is CASSPDGSGANVLTF. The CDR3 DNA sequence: TGTGCCAGCTCACCGGACGGCTCTGGGGCCAACGTCCTGACTTTC.

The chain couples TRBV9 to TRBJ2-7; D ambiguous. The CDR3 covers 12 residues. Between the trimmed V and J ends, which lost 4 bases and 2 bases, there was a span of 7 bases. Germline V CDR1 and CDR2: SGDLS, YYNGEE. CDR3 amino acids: CASSPNPYEQYF. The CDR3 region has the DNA TGTGCCAGCAGCCCTAATCCCTACGAGCAGTACTTC. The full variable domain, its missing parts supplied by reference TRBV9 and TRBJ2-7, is DSGVTQTPKHLITATGQRVTLRCSPRSGDLSVYWYQQSLDQGLQFLIQYYNGEERAKGNILERFSAQQFPDLHSELNLSSLELGDSALYFCASSPNPYEQYFGPGTRLTVT.

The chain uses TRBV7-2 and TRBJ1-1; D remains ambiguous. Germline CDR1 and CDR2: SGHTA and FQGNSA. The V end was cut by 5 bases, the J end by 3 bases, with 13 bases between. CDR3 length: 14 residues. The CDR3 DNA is TGTGCCAGCAGCCAATACCTTGGGGACACTGAAGCTTTCTTT. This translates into CASSQYLGDTEAFF.

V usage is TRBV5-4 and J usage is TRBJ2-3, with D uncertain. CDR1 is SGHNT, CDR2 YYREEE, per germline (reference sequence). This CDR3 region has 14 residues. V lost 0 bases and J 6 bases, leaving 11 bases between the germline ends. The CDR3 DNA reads TGTGCCAGCAGCTTGGGTGGGTTTCTCGATACGCAGTATTTT. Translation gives CASSLGGFLDTQYF.

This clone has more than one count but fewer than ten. The CDR3 DNA follows: TGTGCCAGCAGTGACGTGTGGGCCTACAATGAGCAGTTCTTC. Translation gives CASSDVWAYNEQFF. The V gene is TRBV28, the J gene TRBJ2-1; D is unresolved. Germline lookup yields CDR1 MDHEN and CDR2 SYDVKM. This CDR3 is 14 amino acids long. V was clipped by 5 bases and J by 2 bases, with 10 bases between them.

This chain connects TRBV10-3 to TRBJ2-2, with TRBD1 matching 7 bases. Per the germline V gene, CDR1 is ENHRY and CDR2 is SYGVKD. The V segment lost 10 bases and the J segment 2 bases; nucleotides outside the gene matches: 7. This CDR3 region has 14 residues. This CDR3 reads CATERTGNTGELFF. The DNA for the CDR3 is TGTGCCACCGAAAGGACAGGCAACACCGGGGAGCTGTTTTTT.

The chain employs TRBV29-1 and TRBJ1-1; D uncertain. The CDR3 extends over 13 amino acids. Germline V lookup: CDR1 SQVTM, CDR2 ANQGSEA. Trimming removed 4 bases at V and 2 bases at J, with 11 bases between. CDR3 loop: CSVVRALNTEAFF. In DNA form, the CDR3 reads TGCAGCGTTGTTAGGGCCCTAAACACTGAAGCTTTCTTT.

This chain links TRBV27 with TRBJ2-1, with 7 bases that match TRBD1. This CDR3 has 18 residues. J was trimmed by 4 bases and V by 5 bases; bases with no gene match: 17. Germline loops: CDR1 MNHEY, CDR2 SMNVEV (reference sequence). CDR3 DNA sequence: TGTGCCAGCAGTAGTGACCCGACAGGGCCCCTCGGGTACAATGAGCAGTTCTTC. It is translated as CASSSDPTGPLGYNEQFF.

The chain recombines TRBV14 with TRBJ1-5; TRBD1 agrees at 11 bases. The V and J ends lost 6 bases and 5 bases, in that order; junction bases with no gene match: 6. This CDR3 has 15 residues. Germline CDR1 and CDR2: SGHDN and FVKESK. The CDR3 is CASSPDRGQDQPQHF. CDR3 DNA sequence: TGTGCCAGCAGTCCGGACAGGGGGCAGGATCAGCCCCAGCATTTT.

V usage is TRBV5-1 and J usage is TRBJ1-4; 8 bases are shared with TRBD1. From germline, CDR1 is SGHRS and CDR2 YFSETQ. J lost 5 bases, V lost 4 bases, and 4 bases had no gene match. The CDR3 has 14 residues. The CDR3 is CASSIDRGNEKLFF. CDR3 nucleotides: TGCGCCAGCAGCATAGACAGGGGCAATGAAAAACTGTTTTTT.

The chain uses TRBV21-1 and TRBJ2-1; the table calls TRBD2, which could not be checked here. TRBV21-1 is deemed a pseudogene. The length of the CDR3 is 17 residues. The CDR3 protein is CASSKGPTSGRVNEQFF. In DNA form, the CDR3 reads TGTGCCAGCAGCAAAGGCCCAACTAGCGGGAGAGTCAATGAGCAGTTCTTC.

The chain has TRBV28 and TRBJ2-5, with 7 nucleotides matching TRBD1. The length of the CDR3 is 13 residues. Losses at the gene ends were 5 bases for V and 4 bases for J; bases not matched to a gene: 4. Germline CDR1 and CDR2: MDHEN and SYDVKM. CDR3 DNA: TGTGCCAGCAGTACGACAGGGCCAGAGACCCAGTACTTC. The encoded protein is CASSTTGPETQYF. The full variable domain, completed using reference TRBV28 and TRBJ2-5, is DVKVTQSSRYLVKRTGEKVFLECVQDMDHENMFWYRQDPGLGLRLIYFSYDVKMKEKGDIPEGYSVSREKKERFSLILESASTNQTSMYLCASSTTGPETQYFGPGTRLLVL.

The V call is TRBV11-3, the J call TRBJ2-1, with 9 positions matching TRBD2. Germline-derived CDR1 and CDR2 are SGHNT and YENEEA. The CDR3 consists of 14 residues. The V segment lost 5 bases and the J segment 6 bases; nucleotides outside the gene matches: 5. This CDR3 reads CASSPGTSSNEQFF. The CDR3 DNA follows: TGTGCCAGCAGCCCCGGGACTAGCAGCAATGAGCAGTTCTTC.